This TCR beta chain was captured by sequencing in a study of identical twins. The germline CDR1 and CDR2 sequences are SGHDN and FVKESK. The germline V and J ends were trimmed by 1 base and 6 bases, with 11 bases remaining between them. The CDR3 covers 14 residues. One entry per CDR3 protein, called by TCRdb with MiXCR from the 5' RACE reads. The sample carries around 680,000 distinct CDR3 sequences, about 9.4% recorded once. This sample was also put to use in a study of yellow fever vaccine responses in identical twins.

This receptor was taken from a woman aged 18-35 years in good health. This chain joins TRBV14 and TRBJ2-3, with TRBD1 as a possible D gene (6 bases). The source material was PBMCs. CDR3 sequence: CASSQVLGADTQYF. The CDR3 DNA follows: TGTGCCAGCAGCCAAGTGTTGGGGGCGGATACGCAGTATTTT.